Each of the 20 T cell receptor beta chains below was sequenced from the same sample in a study of identical twins. One entry per CDR3 protein results from TCRdb running MiXCR on the 5' RACE reads. The repertoire holds 690,000 or so distinct CDR3 sequences, with over 5% as singletons. The sequencing sample was made of naive T cells sorted from blood. These receptors originate from a man aged 18 to 30 in good health.

The chain links TRBV5-5 to TRBJ2-1; perhaps TRBD1 as D (6 bases). Germline loops: CDR1 SGHKS, CDR2 YYEKEE (reference sequence). V lost 4 bases and J 5 bases, leaving 16 bases between the germline ends. There are 15 residues in the CDR3. The CDR3 DNA follows: TGTGCCAGCAGCGATGGTCAGGGGATGGACAATGAGCAGTTCTTC. It specifies CASSDGQGMDNEQFF.

In its sample, this clonotype was seen a few times. The chain carries TRBV4-3 and TRBJ2-5; D is unresolved. The CDR3 loop spans 15 amino acids. Trimming stripped 0 bases from V and 5 bases from J, with 13 bases between. CDR1 LGHNA and CDR2 YSLEER come from the germline V gene. This CDR3 reads CASSQEGRIEETQYF. CDR3 coding DNA: TGCGCCAGCAGCCAAGAAGGGCGGATCGAGGAGACCCAGTACTTC.

This clonotype was seen a handful of times. This chain joins TRBV3-1 and TRBJ2-1; D ambiguous. The CDR3 is 16 amino acids. The V gene lost 0 bases and the J gene lost 7 bases, with 16 bases spanning the gap. CDR1 is LGHDT, CDR2 YNNKEL, per germline (reference sequence). CDR3: CASSQDRVRGSNEQFF. DNA of the CDR3: TGTGCCAGCAGCCAAGATCGGGTTCGTGGGTCTAATGAGCAGTTCTTC.

In this sample, this clonotype turned up many times. This chain uses TRBV6-6 with TRBJ2-7; no definite D call. Trimming pared 4 bases from V and 5 bases from J, leaving 9 bases between. The germline CDR1 and CDR2 sequences are MNHNY and SVGAGI (reference sequence). The CDR3 is 12 residues long. CDR3 sequence reads: CASSSDKHEQYF. The CDR3 bases are TGTGCCAGCAGTTCTGACAAGCACGAGCAGTACTTC.

This clonotype was seen ten or more times. J is TRBJ2-1 and V is TRBV9; 7 bases line up with TRBD1. After removal of 3 bases from V and 4 bases from J, the junction contained 4 bases not matched to a gene. This CDR3 is 14 amino acids long. Germline V gene sequence: CDR1 SGDLS, CDR2 YYNGEE. The CDR3 coding sequence is TGTGCCAGCAGCGGAGGGACAGTGTACAATGAGCAGTTCTTC. Protein sequence: CASSGGTVYNEQFF.

This clonotype was seen repeatedly, ten times or more. This chain joins TRBV5-6 and TRBJ1-1; the match to TRBD1 covers 7 bases. The CDR3 has 14 residues. Germline V gives CDR1 SGHDT, CDR2 YYEEEE. After removal of 4 bases from V and 8 bases from J, the junction contained 11 bases not matched to a gene. The DNA for the CDR3 is TGTGCCAGCAGCGCTACCCGGACAGGACGGGAAGCTTTCTTT. Translating gives CASSATRTGREAFF.

At least ten counts were recorded for this clonotype. This chain connects TRBV6-5 to TRBJ2-3; D perhaps matches TRBD2 (6 bases). In germline, CDR1 is MNHEY, CDR2 SVGAGI. This CDR3 is 17 amino acids long. Trimming pared 4 bases from V and 1 base from J, leaving 18 bases between. CDR3 in amino acids: CASSSASSVLRTDTQYF. CDR3 nucleotides: TGTGCCAGCAGTTCCGCCTCTAGCGTCCTTCGCACAGATACGCAGTATTTT.

This clonotype has only a few counts. The chain uses TRBV19 and TRBJ1-5; TRBD1 matches 8 bases. The CDR3 sequence is 15 residues long. The V and J ends lost 5 bases and 4 bases, in that order; junction bases with no gene match: 7. Germline V gene lookup returns CDR1 LNHDA and CDR2 SQIVND (reference sequence). CDR3 sequence reads: CASSPRTGTNQPQHF. The CDR3, as DNA: TGTGCCAGTAGTCCGAGGACAGGGACAAATCAGCCCCAGCATTTT.

The gene calls are TRBV28 and TRBJ1-2; D unresolved. CDR1 is MDHEN and CDR2 is SYDVKM in the germline V gene. Trimming left V 5 bases short and J 4 bases short, with 5 bases between. The CDR3 spans 11 residues. This CDR3 reads CASSGAYGYTF. CDR3 DNA: TGTGCCAGCAGTGGCGCCTATGGCTACACCTTC.

This clonotype appeared a few times. CDR3 sequence reads: CASSTLFRPNEKLFF. The CDR3 DNA reads TGTGCCAGCAGTACCCTGTTTCGTCCAAATGAAAAACTGTTTTTT. This chain links TRBV12-3 or TRBV12-4 with TRBJ1-4; no definite D call. The CDR3 spans 15 residues. V was trimmed by 5 bases and J by 5 bases, leaving 15 bases between them.

This rearrangement joins TRBV25-1 to TRBJ2-3; D uncertain. The length of the CDR3 is 15 residues. Germline V CDR1 and CDR2: MGHDK, SYGVNS. The V and J ends lost 1 base and 2 bases respectively, with 10 bases between them. The CDR3 nucleotides read TGTGCCAGCAGTGAATTCTACCGATACACAGATACGCAGTATTTT. Protein product: CASSEFYRYTDTQYF. The whole variable domain, remainder taken from reference TRBV25-1 and TRBJ2-3, is EADIYQTPRYLVIGTGKKITLECSQTMGHDKMYWYQQDPGMELHLIHYSYGVNSTEKGDLSSESTVSRIRTEHFPLTLESARPSHTSQYLCASSEFYRYTDTQYFGPGTRLTVL.

There are many counts of this clonotype. The chain employs TRBV7-2 and TRBJ2-6; unclear D gene. Trimming took off 5 bases at V and 2 bases at J, with 13 bases between the two ends. Germline values: CDR1 SGHTA, CDR2 FQGNSA. This CDR3 region has 16 residues. The chain's CDR3 is CASSPVATTGANVLTF. Here the CDR3 DNA reads TGTGCCAGCAGCCCAGTGGCGACCACTGGGGCCAACGTCCTGACTTTC.

At least ten counts were recorded for this clonotype. The CDR3 DNA is TGCAGTGCTTCCCAGGGGGGAAACACCATATATTTT. As protein: CSASQGGNTIYF. The chain carries TRBV20-1 and TRBJ1-3, with D perhaps TRBD1 (6 bases). Germline V gene lookup returns CDR1 DFQATT and CDR2 SNEGSKA (reference sequence). Trimming removed 5 bases from V and 4 bases from J, with 9 bases in between. This CDR3 spans 12 amino acids.

This clonotype was observed at least ten times. The chain uses TRBV7-2 and TRBJ2-1; 15 bases line up with TRBD2. J was trimmed by 6 bases and V by 5 bases; bases with no gene match: 8. The length of the CDR3 is 17 residues. CDR1 and CDR2 (germline): SGHTA, FQGNSA. Here the CDR3 reads CASSPGTSGRFRNEQFF. The DNA of the CDR3 is TGTGCCAGCAGCCCCGGGACTAGCGGGAGGTTTCGCAATGAGCAGTTCTTC.

This clonotype was recorded a few times. The chain employs TRBV28 and TRBJ1-5, with TRBD1 matching over 8 bases. The CDR3 extends over 14 amino acids. In germline, CDR1 is MDHEN, CDR2 SYDVKM. V lost 2 bases, J lost 6 bases, and 3 bases stayed unmatched. CDR3 residues: CASSLIRGRQPQHF. The CDR3, as DNA: TGTGCCAGCAGTTTAATCAGGGGGCGTCAGCCCCAGCATTTT.

Many counts were recorded for this clonotype. V gene TRBV20-1 combines with J gene TRBJ2-5, with TRBD2 identical over 9 bases. The germline gives CDR1 DFQATT, CDR2 SNEGSKA (reference sequence). The CDR3 extends over 16 amino acids. The V gene end was trimmed by 7 bases and the J gene end by 5 bases; junction bases not matched to a gene: 17. The CDR3 DNA follows: TGCAGTGTTCTAAAACCAGCGGGAGGCAGGAGGGAGACCCAGTACTTC. As protein: CSVLKPAGGRRETQYF.

This clonotype was detected ten times or more. V and J are TRBV21-1 and TRBJ2-7; the D segment call TRBD2 is taken from the table without a DNA check. TRBV21-1 is deemed a pseudogene. The CDR3 has 15 amino acids. This CDR3 reads CASSILAGGPYEQYV. For the CDR3, the DNA is TGTGCCAGCAGTATACTAGCGGGAGGGCCCTACGAGCAGTACGTC.

The V call is TRBV11-1, the J call TRBJ2-2; TRBD1 agrees at 8 bases. The V gene end was trimmed by 2 bases and the J gene end by 7 bases; junction bases not matched to a gene: 3. CDR3 length: 14 amino acids. Germline lookup yields CDR1 SGHAT and CDR2 FQDESV (reference sequence). The CDR3 nucleotides read TGTGCCAGCAGCTTACAGGGGGCGATCGGGGAGCTGTTTTTT. This encodes CASSLQGAIGELFF.

This clonotype has ten or more counts. The chain joins TRBV11-1 to TRBJ2-1; 11 bases map to TRBD2. The V and J ends lost 5 bases and 8 bases, in that order; junction bases with no gene match: 14. This CDR3 spans 17 amino acids. CDR1 is SGHAT, CDR2 FQDESV, per germline (reference sequence). The CDR3: CASSPSRTSGPNDEQFF. For the CDR3, the DNA is TGTGCCAGCAGCCCTTCCCGGACTAGCGGGCCCAACGATGAGCAGTTCTTC.

The chain employs TRBV7-2 and TRBJ2-7, with D tentatively TRBD1 (6 bases). The length of the CDR3 is 15 residues. V was shortened by 3 bases and J by 2 bases, with 14 bases between the two germline ends. Per the germline V gene, CDR1 is SGHTA and CDR2 is FQGNSA. The CDR3 region is CASSLGRGYAYEQYF. CDR3 sequence (DNA): TGTGCCAGCAGCTTGGGCAGGGGATACGCCTACGAGCAGTACTTC.